This TCR beta chain was sequenced during a study of cytomegalovirus exposure and HLA in healthy donors. Notes on the study in general: V- and J-gene trimming in TCR beta was tied to a missense DCLRE1C variant by an analysis performed later.

Note on this clone: The antigen is unknown.

Trimming took off 4 bases at V and 0 bases at J, with 12 bases between the two ends. This CDR3 spans 15 amino acids. CDR1 is MGHDK and CDR2 is SYGVNS in the germline V gene. The PCR had 60 Vbeta and 13 Jbeta primers. Repertoires were generated with immunoSEQ multiplex PCR, while TCRdb's copy carries only in-frame clones and drops some. The table records about 130,000 clones, about two thirds of them present only once. The sequencing sample was made of PBMCs. The source is a woman aged 55-75 years in good health and CMV-seropositive. The chain joins TRBV25-1 to TRBJ1-1, with D possibly being TRBD1 (5 bases). The DNA of the CDR3 is TGTGCCAGCAGTGCAACCAGGGTTATGAACACTGAAGCTTTCTTT. Amino acids: CASSATRVMNTEAFF.